This TCR beta chain comes out of a study of blood T cell repertoires in COVID-19. The wider study: The samples span acute and convalescent COVID-19 from the United States, Italy and Spain. PBMCs, B-cell-depleted T cells, or T cells were the source of the cDNA or gDNA that made up the material.

Clones were read by immunoSEQ multiplex PCR, and TCRdb kept only the in-frame ones, dropping some. There are some 110,000 clones in the sample; around 76% occur only once, and approximately 19% lies in the top ten. This clone was counted a few times. Source material: peripheral blood. This clonotype was sampled from a woman in her sixties or seventies with acute or convalescent COVID-19.

The CDR3 protein is CSVERGGLNSPLHF. CDR3 bases: TGCAGCGTTGAAAGGGGGGGCTTAAATTCACCCCTCCACTTT. The chain uses TRBV29-1 and TRBJ1-6; the D gene is possibly TRBD1 (6 bases). This CDR3 has 14 amino acids. Germline-derived CDR1 and CDR2 are SQVTM and ANQGSEA. With 2 bases removed from V and 7 bases from J, the gap between germline ends came to 12 bases.